What follows are 3 T cell receptor beta chains derived from one specimen sequenced in a study of T cells after yellow fever vaccination. TCRdb processed the 5' RACE reads anew with MiXCR; each CDR3 protein has one entry. The sample contains 300,000 or so distinct CDR3 sequences, 4% of which appear only once. The sample consisted of PBMCs, taken 5 days after the yellow fever booster vaccination. The origin of the receptors is a man between 18 and 29 years old who received the YFV17D yellow fever vaccine.

This clonotype showed up many times. The rearrangement uses TRBV6-2 or TRBV6-3 and TRBJ2-7, with 7 positions matching TRBD1. CDR3 length: 14 amino acids. V was pared by 5 bases and J by 6 bases, with 10 bases of the junction left unmatched. CDR1 is MNHEY, CDR2 SVGEGT, per germline. CDR3 nucleotide sequence: TGTGCCAGCAGTCGGCTGACAGGGATTCGCGAGCAGTACGTC. Amino acid sequence: CASSRLTGIREQYV.

This clonotype came up many times. This sequence joins TRBV7-9 and TRBJ2-3; perhaps TRBD2 as D (6 bases). Germline V CDR1 and CDR2: SEHNR, FQNEAQ (reference sequence). The V end was cut by 4 bases, the J end by 0 bases, with 11 bases between. The CDR3 spans 15 residues. The CDR3 bases are TGTGCCAGCAGCTCATTAGCGGAGAGCACAGATACGCAGTATTTT. It specifies CASSSLAESTDTQYF. Supplemented by reference TRBV7-9 and TRBJ2-3, the full variable domain reads DTGVSQNPRHKITKRGQNVTFRCDPISEHNRLYWYRQTLGQGPEFLTYFQNEAQLEKSRLLSDRFSAERPKGSFSTLEIQRTEQGDSAMYLCASSSLAESTDTQYFGPGTRLTVL.

In its sample, this clonotype was seen a few times. V is TRBV2 and J is TRBJ1-5, with 8 bases fitting TRBD1. There are 18 residues in the CDR3. The germline V gene has CDR1 SNHLY and CDR2 FYNNEI. The J segment lost 0 bases and the V segment lost 5 bases, leaving 12 bases of the junction unmatched. CDR3 DNA: TGTGCCAGCAGTCAAGGGGCAGGGGGCATCCCTAGCAATCAGCCCCAGCATTTT. Translated: CASSQGAGGIPSNQPQHF.